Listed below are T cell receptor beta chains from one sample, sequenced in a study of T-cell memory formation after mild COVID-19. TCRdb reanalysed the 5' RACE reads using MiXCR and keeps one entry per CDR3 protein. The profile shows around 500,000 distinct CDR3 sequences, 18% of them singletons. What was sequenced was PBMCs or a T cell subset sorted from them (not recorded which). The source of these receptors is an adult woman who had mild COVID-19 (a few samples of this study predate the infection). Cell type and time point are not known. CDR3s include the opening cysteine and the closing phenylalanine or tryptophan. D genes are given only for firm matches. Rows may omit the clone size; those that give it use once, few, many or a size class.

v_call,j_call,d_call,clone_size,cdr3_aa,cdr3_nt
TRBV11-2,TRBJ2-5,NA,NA,CASSLVTGTVQETQYF,TGTGCCAGCAGCTTAGTCACCGGGACGGTTCAAGAGACCCAGTACTTC
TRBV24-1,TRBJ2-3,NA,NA,CATSDTDTDTQYF,TGTGCCACCAGTGACACAGACACAGATACGCAGTATTTT
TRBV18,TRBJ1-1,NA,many,CASSRGQEAFF,TGTGCCAGCTCACGCGGACAGGAAGCTTTCTTT
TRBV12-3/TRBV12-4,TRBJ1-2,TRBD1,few,CASSPLAGTANYGYTF,TGTGCCAGCAGTCCCTTGGCCGGGACAGCAAACTATGGCTACACCTTC
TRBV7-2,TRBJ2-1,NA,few,CASKGSGDEQFF,TGTGCCAGCAAGGGTTCAGGGGATGAGCAGTTCTTC
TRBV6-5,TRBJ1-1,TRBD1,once,CASSQGQEKNTEAFF,TGTGCCAGCAGTCAGGGACAGGAGAAGAACACTGAAGCTTTCTTT
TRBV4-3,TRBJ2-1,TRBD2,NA,CASSQEVWASGGIYNEQFF,TGCGCCAGCAGCCAAGAGGTCTGGGCTAGCGGAGGGATTTACAATGAGCAGTTCTTC
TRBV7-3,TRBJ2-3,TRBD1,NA,CASSSAAGGTTDTQYF,TGTGCCAGCAGCTCTGCCGCAGGGGGAACAACAGATACGCAGTATTTT
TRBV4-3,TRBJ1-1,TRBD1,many,CASSQDWRGPTEAFF,TGCGCCAGCAGCCAAGACTGGAGGGGGCCAACTGAAGCTTTCTTT
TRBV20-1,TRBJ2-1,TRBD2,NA,CSAWTLAGEVGGYNEQFF,TGCAGTGCTTGGACACTAGCGGGGGAAGTAGGTGGCTACAATGAGCAGTTCTTC
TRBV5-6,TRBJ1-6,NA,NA,CASSWDGPLHF,TGTGCCAGCAGCTGGGACGGGCCCCTCCACTTT
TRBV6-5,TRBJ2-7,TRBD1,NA,CASSYTRDRLYEQYF,TGTGCCAGCAGTTACACCCGGGACAGACTCTACGAGCAGTACTTC
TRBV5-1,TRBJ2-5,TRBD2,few,CASRVPRLAGAETQYF,TGCGCCAGCAGGGTCCCCAGACTAGCGGGAGCAGAGACCCAGTACTTC
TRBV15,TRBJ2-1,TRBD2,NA,CATTAVGRGLAGGSYNEQFF,TGTGCCACGACTGCAGTGGGCAGGGGACTAGCGGGAGGATCCTACAATGAGCAGTTCTTC
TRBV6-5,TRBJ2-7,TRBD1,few,CASRLGQGATYEQYF,TGTGCCAGCAGATTAGGACAGGGTGCGACCTACGAGCAGTACTTC
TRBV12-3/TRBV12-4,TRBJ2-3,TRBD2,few,CASSRGLAGGPDYNTQYF,TGTGCCAGCAGCCGGGGACTAGCGGGGGGGCCAGATTACAATACGCAGTATTTT
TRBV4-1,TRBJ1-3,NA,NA,CASSQPGQGDGSGNTIYF,TGCGCCAGCAGCCAGCCCGGGCAAGGCGACGGCTCTGGAAACACCATATATTTT
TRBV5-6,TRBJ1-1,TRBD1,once,CASSLDGTGALLGTEAFF,TGTGCCAGCAGCTTGGACGGGACAGGGGCCCTTCTAGGCACTGAAGCTTTCTTT
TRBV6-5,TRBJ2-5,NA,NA,CASSPGGGGPETQYF,TGTGCCAGCAGCCCCGGAGGGGGGGGCCCGGAGACCCAGTACTTC
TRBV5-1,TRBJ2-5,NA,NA,CASSLVPARAISQETQYF,TGCGCCAGCAGCTTGGTACCCGCCAGGGCAATCTCCCAAGAGACCCAGTACTTC
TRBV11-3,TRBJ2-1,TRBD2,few,CASSLRVAGDYNEQFF,TGTGCCAGCAGCTTAAGAGTAGCGGGAGATTACAATGAGCAGTTCTTC
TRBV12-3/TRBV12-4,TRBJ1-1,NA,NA,CASSPALGMNTEAFF,TGTGCCAGCAGTCCTGCGCTGGGCATGAACACTGAAGCTTTCTTT
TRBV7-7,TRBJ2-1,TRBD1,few,CASSRGQAAYNEQFF,TGTGCTAGCAGCCGAGGACAGGCTGCATACAATGAGCAGTTCTTC